Following are 14 T cell receptor beta chains from one sample sequenced in a study of human T cells and chemical hapten exposure. TCRdb independently ran MiXCR on the RACE reads; one entry per CDR3 protein. The sample has about 300,000 distinct CDR3 sequences; roughly 6% are singletons. The sample's time point: pre-sensitization, week 0. Treatment meaning: therapeutic diphenylcyclopropenone sensitization with weekly scalp DPC. The sample was whole blood, taken in connection with sensitization to the hapten diphenylcyclopropenone (DPC). Every receptor here comes from a woman aged 18-29 years with alopecia areata. Some clones in this sample may be carry-over from other donors' samples.

This clonotype has ten or more counts. V usage is TRBV7-8 and J usage is TRBJ1-1; D gene uncertain. The V gene's germline CDR1 is SGHVS and CDR2 FQNEAQ. The V end lost 5 bases, the J end lost 1 base, and 14 bases lay between the germline ends. The CDR3 loop spans 15 amino acids. CDR3 nucleotides: TGTGCCAGCAGCCCACCCCCGAACCAGAACACTGAAGCTTTCTTT. This codes for CASSPPPNQNTEAFF.

This clonotype was recorded many times. This sequence joins TRBV11-2 and TRBJ2-7, with D perhaps TRBD1 or TRBD2 (5 bases each). The V gene's germline CDR1 is SGHAT and CDR2 FQNNGV. The CDR3 spans 11 residues. V lost 10 bases and J 4 bases, leaving 11 bases between the germline ends. CDR3 DNA: TGTGCCACCGTGAGGGGTTACGAGCAGTACTTC. Translated, it gives CATVRGYEQYF. Supplemented by reference TRBV11-2 and TRBJ2-7, the full variable domain reads EAGVAQSPRYKIIEKRQSVAFWCNPISGHATLYWYQQILGQGPKLLIQFQNNGVVDDSQLPKDRFSAERLKGVDSTLKIQPAKLEDSAVYLCATVRGYEQYFGPGTRLTVT.

This clonotype showed up many times. The chain carries TRBV5-4 and TRBJ1-3; D is undetermined. The germline V and J ends were trimmed by 5 bases and 0 bases, with 6 bases remaining between them. The germline V gene has CDR1 SGHNT and CDR2 YYREEE (reference sequence). The CDR3 totals 13 residues. In DNA form, the CDR3 reads TGTGCCAGCAGTCGAAACTCTGGAAACACCATATATTTT. Amino acids: CASSRNSGNTIYF. Combining the CDR3 with reference TRBV5-4 and TRBJ1-3 gives the whole variable domain ETGVTQSPTHLIKTRGQQVTLRCSSQSGHNTVSWYQQALGQGPQFIFQYYREEENGRGNFPPRFSGLQFPNYSSELNVNALELDDSALYLCASSRNSGNTIYFGEGSWLTVV.

There are many counts of this clonotype. V and J are TRBV29-1 and TRBJ1-2, with 9 positions matching TRBD1. Germline V gives CDR1 SQVTM, CDR2 ANQGSEA. This CDR3 has 12 amino acids. With 6 bases clipped from V and 3 bases from J, the junction kept 2 bases outside the gene matches. The CDR3 DNA is TGCAGCGTACGGGACAGGGACTATGGCTACACCTTC. The encoded protein is CSVRDRDYGYTF. Looking up the rest from reference TRBV29-1 and TRBJ1-2 gives the full variable domain: SAVISQKPSRDICQRGTSLTIQCQVDSQVTMMFWYRQQPGQSLTLIATANQGSEATYESGFVIDKFPISRPNLTFSTLTVSNMSPEDSSIYLCSVRDRDYGYTFGSGTRLTVV.

This clonotype was seen many times. The chain is built from TRBV3-1 and TRBJ2-7, with D perhaps TRBD1 or TRBD2 (5 bases each). Germline CDR1 LGHDT, CDR2 YNNKEL (reference sequence). With 4 bases removed from V and 5 bases from J, the gap between germline ends came to 18 bases. The CDR3 is 15 amino acids. The CDR3 region has the DNA TGTGCCAGCAGCCTAAGCTGGGGGTCTTGGAACGAGCAGTACTTC. Translating gives CASSLSWGSWNEQYF.

The genes are TRBV5-1 and TRBJ2-5, with a tentative D call TRBD2 (5 bases). Germline assignment: CDR1 SGHRS and CDR2 YFSETQ. This CDR3 region has 13 residues. V shed 0 bases and J shed 7 bases, with 10 bases lying between them. The CDR3 here is CASSLDGDGTQYF. The DNA of the CDR3 is TGCGCCAGCAGCTTGGACGGGGATGGGACCCAGTACTTC.

Only a few counts were recorded for this clonotype. In DNA, the CDR3 is TGTGCCAGCACCAAGGGAGGGCAGACCGGGGAGCTGTTTTTT. Protein sequence: CASTKGGQTGELFF. The chain combines TRBV6-5 with TRBJ2-2; the match to TRBD2 covers 7 bases. CDR1 and CDR2 (germline): MNHEY, SVGAGI. V trimming: 7 bases; J trimming: 5 bases; junction bases outside the gene matches: 7. There are 14 residues in the CDR3.

The chain is built from TRBV10-3 and TRBJ1-1; TRBD1 matches 7 bases. V lost 7 bases to trimming and J lost 4 bases; unmatched junction nucleotides: 12. The CDR3 has 15 amino acids. Germline CDR1 ENHRY, CDR2 SYGVKD. CDR3 in amino acids: CAITAKQGQFTEAFF. In DNA form, the CDR3 reads TGTGCCATCACGGCCAAACAGGGACAGTTCACTGAAGCTTTCTTT.

The rearrangement uses TRBV14 and TRBJ2-4, with 10 bases fitting TRBD2. The CDR3 has 17 amino acids. Trimming at V came to 0 bases and at J to 2 bases, leaving 4 bases not matched to a gene. In germline, CDR1 is SGHDN, CDR2 FVKESK. CDR3 coding DNA: TGTGCCAGCAGCCAAGATGAACTAGCGGGGACCAAAAACATTCAGTACTTC. Protein product: CASSQDELAGTKNIQYF.

Only a few counts were recorded for this clonotype. The V and J genes are TRBV25-1 and TRBJ1-2, with D possibly being TRBD1 (5 bases). This CDR3 has 13 residues. The V and J ends lost 2 bases and 3 bases respectively, with 7 bases between them. CDR1 is MGHDK and CDR2 is SYGVNS in the germline V gene. The CDR3 sequence is CASSEPGYYGYTF. The CDR3 nucleotides read TGTGCCAGCAGTGAACCAGGGTACTATGGCTACACCTTC.

This clonotype was seen many times. V is TRBV7-2 and J is TRBJ2-4, with 7 bases that match TRBD1. This CDR3 spans 15 amino acids. CDR1 and CDR2 (germline): SGHTA, FQGNSA. Unmatched junction bases numbered 17, after V lost 5 bases and J lost 13 bases. The CDR3 spells CASSATRDSYQNQYF. CDR3 coding DNA: TGTGCCAGCAGCGCCACACGGGACAGCTACCAGAACCAGTACTTC.

The rearrangement uses TRBV7-2 and TRBJ2-5; D call uncertain. Trimming left V 4 bases short and J 5 bases short, with 11 bases between. CDR3 length: 13 amino acids. Germline V lookup: CDR1 SGHTA, CDR2 FQGNSA. CDR3 residues: CASSYVSWETQYF. DNA of the CDR3: TGTGCCAGCAGCTACGTCAGCTGGGAGACCCAGTACTTC.

The chain links TRBV20-1 to TRBJ2-7; 8 bases are a match to TRBD1. J gave up 3 bases and V 6 bases, and 10 bases lay outside the gene matches. Germline V lookup: CDR1 DFQATT, CDR2 SNEGSKA (reference sequence). This CDR3 has 14 residues. CDR3 nucleotide sequence: TGCAGTGCCACCCCCAGGGGGCCCTTCTACGAGCAGTACTTC. It translates to CSATPRGPFYEQYF.

About this clonotype itself: Possible read error: a much larger clone is one base away. The V and J genes are TRBV7-2 and TRBJ2-1; 10 bases are a match to TRBD2. The germline CDR1 and CDR2 sequences are SGHTA and FQGNSA. Trimming cost V 8 bases and J 4 bases; bases outside gene matches: 11. CDR3 length: 16 residues. The CDR3 region has the DNA TGTGCCAGCTCCCGGGAGCGGGGGGGCCTTTACAATGAGCAGTTCTTC. It specifies CASSRERGGLYNEQFF.